This TCR beta chain was sequenced during a study of Ad26.COV2.S vaccination and SARS-CoV-2 variants. Study-wide results and caveats: Analyses that measured TCR breadth and depth may have underestimated total T cell responses.

Sequencing used immunoSEQ multiplex PCR; TCRdb keeps in-frame clones, though not all of them. In the table there are fewer than 400,000 clones, around nine tenths of which are singletons. Worth noting for this clone: The antigen is undetermined.

This sample's treatment: 15 to 20 received Ad26.COV2.S at low or high dose, single or two shots; several received placebo; per-sample allocation not given. Samples were taken on day 63 after the first vaccine or placebo injection. Cohort 1b enrolled adults aged 18-55 years in Boston. Expression of Wuhan-strain SARS-CoV-2 spike came from the Ad26 vector that formed the vaccine. The CDR3 sequence is 13 residues long. Trimming left V 3 bases short and J 3 bases short, with 9 bases between. CDR1 and CDR2 (germline): SGHTA, FQGNSA. Sample: peripheral blood, taken in a trial of Ad26.COV2.S vaccine versus placebo. This chain connects TRBV7-2 to TRBJ2-7; D call uncertain. The TCR originated in a person between 18 and 60 years old who received the Ad26.COV2.S COVID-19 vaccine or a placebo. This chain's CDR3 is CASSLGGYYEQYF. In DNA, the CDR3 is TGTGCCAGCAGCTTGGGCGGATACTACGAGCAGTACTTC.